This TCR beta chain was captured by sequencing in a study of blood T cell repertoires in COVID-19. Here immunoSEQ multiplex PCR was the method, and the copy in TCRdb shows in-frame clones only, minus some. The sample holds 350,000 to 500,000 clones, more than 70% seen once. The junction had 5 bases not matched to a gene; V was cut back by 0 bases and J by 6 bases. The length of the CDR3 is 15 residues. Germline V gene sequence: CDR1 PRHDT, CDR2 FYEKMQ (reference sequence). The specimen was PBMCs or T cells enriched from blood (not recorded which). The V gene is TRBV13, the J gene TRBJ1-3; 7 bases are a match to TRBD1. This TCR was recovered from a woman younger than 30 who had been exposed to COVID-19. CDR3 nucleotide sequence: TGTGCCAGCAGCTTAGGAGCGACAGGGCAAAACACCATATATTTT. Its translation is CASSLGATGQNTIYF.